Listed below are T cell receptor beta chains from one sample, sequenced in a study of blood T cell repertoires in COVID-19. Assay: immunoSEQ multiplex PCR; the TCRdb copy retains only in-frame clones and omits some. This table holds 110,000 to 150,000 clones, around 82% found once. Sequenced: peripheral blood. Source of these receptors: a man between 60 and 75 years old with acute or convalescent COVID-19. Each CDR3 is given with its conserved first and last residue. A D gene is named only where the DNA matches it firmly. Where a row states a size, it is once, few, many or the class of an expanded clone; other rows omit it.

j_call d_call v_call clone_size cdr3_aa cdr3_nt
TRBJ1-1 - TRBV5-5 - CASSFTGFREIPFF TGTGCCAGCAGCTTCACAGGGTTTCGTGAGATACCTTTCTTT
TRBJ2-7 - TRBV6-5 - CASDPTTYEQYF TGTGCCAGCGATCCAACTACCTACGAGCAGTACTTC
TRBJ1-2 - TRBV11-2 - CASSLGLANYGYTF TGTGCCAGCAGCTTAGGACTTGCTAACTATGGCTACACCTTC
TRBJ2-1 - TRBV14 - CASSQNTGSNEQFF TGTGCCAGCAGCCAGAATACAGGGTCCAATGAGCAGTTCTTC
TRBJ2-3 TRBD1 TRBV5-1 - CASSPTGGGTDTQYF TGCGCCAGCAGCCCAACAGGGGGTGGCACAGATACGCAGTATTTT
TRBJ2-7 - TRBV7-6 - CASSWGVGGGFNEQYF TGTGCCAGCAGCTGGGGGGTTGGGGGGGGCTTTAACGAGCAGTACTTC
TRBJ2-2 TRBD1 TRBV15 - CATSNYRDRGRGGELFF TGTGCCACCAGCAACTACCGGGACAGGGGGCGAGGCGGGGAGCTGTTTTTT
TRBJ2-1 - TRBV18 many CASSPEAGSGYNEQFF TGTGCCAGCTCACCGGAGGCCGGGAGTGGGTACAATGAGCAGTTCTTC
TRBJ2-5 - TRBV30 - CAWSPLGAVQETQYF TGTGCCTGGAGTCCTCTGGGAGCGGTCCAAGAGACCCAGTACTTC
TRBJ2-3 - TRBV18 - CASSPSRSTDTQYF TGTGCCAGCTCACCCTCTAGGAGCACAGATACGCAGTATTTT
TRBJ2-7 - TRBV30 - CAWSIREVVYEQYF TGTGCCTGGAGTATAAGGGAGGTCGTGTACGAGCAGTACTTC
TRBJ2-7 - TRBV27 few CASSSGTYEQYF TGTGCCAGCAGTTCAGGGACCTACGAGCAGTACTTC
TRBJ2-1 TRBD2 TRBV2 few CASSEGYGAGGYYNEQFF TGTGCCAGCAGTGAAGGCTACGGGGCGGGAGGATACTACAATGAGCAGTTCTTC
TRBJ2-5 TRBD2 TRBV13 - CASSSGLDQETQYF TGTGCCAGCAGCTCCGGACTAGATCAAGAGACCCAGTACTTC
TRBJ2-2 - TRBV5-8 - CASSLDLPNTGELFF TGTGCCAGCAGCTTGGACTTACCGAACACCGGGGAGCTGTTTTTT
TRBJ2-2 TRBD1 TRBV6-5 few CASSRQGPGELFF TGTGCCAGTTCCCGACAGGGTCCAGGGGAGCTGTTTTTT
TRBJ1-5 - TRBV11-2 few CASSDSEGQGSNQPQHF TGTGCCAGCAGCGATTCCGAGGGGCAGGGGAGCAATCAGCCCCAGCATTTT
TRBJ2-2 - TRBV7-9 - CASSAGTPNTGELFF TGTGCCAGCAGCGCCGGGACTCCGAACACCGGGGAGCTGTTTTTT
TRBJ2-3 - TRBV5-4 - CASGGGGSLTDTQYF TGTGCCAGCGGGGGGGGCGGGTCCCTCACAGATACGCAGTATTTT
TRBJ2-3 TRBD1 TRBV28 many CASSSPRTGVADTQYF TGTGCCAGCAGTTCCCCCCGGACAGGGGTAGCAGATACGCAGTATTTT
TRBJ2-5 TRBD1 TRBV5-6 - CASSPATDRLQETQYF TGTGCCAGCAGCCCCGCGACGGACAGGCTTCAAGAGACCCAGTACTTC
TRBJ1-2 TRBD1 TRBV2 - CASSGDRGHEGYTF TGTGCCAGCAGTGGGGACAGGGGGCATGAAGGCTACACCTTC
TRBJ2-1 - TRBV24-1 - CATSDFGGAAYNEQFF TGTGCCACCAGTGATTTTGGCGGTGCCGCCTACAATGAGCAGTTCTTC